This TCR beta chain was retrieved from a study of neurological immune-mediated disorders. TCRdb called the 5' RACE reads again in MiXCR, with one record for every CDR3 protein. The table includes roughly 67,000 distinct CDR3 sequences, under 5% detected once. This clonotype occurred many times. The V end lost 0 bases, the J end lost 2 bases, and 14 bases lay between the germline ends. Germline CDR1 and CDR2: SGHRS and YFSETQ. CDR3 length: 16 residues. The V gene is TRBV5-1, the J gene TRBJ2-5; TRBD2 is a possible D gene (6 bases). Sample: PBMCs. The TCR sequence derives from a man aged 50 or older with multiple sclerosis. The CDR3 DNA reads TGCGCCAGCAGCTTGGCTTCGGGACTTCCACAAGAGACCCAGTACTTC. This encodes CASSLASGLPQETQYF. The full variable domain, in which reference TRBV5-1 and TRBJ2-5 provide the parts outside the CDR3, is KAGVTQTPRYLIKTRGQQVTLSCSPISGHRSVSWYQQTPGQGLQFLFEYFSETQRNKGNFPGRFSGRQFSNSRSEMNVSTLELGDSALYLCASSLASGLPQETQYFGPGTRLLVL.